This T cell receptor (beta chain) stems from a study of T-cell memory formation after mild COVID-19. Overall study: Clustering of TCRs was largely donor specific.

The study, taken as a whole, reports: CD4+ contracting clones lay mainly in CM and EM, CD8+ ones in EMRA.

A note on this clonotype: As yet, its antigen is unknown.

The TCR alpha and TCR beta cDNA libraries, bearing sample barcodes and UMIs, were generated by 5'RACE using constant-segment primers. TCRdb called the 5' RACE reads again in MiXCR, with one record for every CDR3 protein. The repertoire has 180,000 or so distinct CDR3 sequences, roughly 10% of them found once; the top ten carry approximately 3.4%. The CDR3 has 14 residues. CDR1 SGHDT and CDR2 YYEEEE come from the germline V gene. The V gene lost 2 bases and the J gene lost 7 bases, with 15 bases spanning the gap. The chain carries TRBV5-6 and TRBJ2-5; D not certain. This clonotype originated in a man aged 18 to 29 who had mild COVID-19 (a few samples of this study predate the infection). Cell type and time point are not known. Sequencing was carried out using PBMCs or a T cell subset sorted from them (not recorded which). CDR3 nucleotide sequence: TGTGCCAGCAGCTTTGATAGAGGTTTAGGGACCCAGTACTTC. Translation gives CASSFDRGLGTQYF.